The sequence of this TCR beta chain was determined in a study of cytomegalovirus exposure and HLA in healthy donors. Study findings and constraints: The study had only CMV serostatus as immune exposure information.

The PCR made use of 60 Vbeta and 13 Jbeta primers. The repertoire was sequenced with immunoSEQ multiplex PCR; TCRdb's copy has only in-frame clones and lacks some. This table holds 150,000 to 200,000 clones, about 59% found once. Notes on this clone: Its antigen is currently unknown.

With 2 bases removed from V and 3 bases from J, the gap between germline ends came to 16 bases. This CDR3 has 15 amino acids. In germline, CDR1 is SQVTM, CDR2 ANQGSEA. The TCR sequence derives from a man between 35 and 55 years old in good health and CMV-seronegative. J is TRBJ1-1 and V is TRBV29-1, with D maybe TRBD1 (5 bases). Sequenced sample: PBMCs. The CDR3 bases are TGCAGCGTTGAAAACGGGGCCCGGGGGGACACTGAAGCTTTCTTT. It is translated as CSVENGARGDTEAFF. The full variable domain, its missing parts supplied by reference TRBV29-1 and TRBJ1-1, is SAVISQKPSRDICQRGTSLTIQCQVDSQVTMMFWYRQQPGQSLTLIATANQGSEATYESGFVIDKFPISRPNLTFSTLTVSNMSPEDSSIYLCSVENGARGDTEAFFGQGTRLTVV.